This T cell receptor (beta chain) was recorded in a study of blood T cell repertoires in COVID-19. Study as a whole: The analysed material was cDNA or gDNA that came from T cells, B-cell-depleted T cells, or PBMCs.

In the source study's methods: Estimates of nucleated cell counts were drawn from the amplification of reference gene primers. Clones were sequenced by immunoSEQ multiplex PCR, and TCRdb holds only the in-frame ones, with some missing. That table furnishes V, J and clone size, whereas the DNA furnished D and trimming. The table includes some 100,000 clones, roughly 92% detected once. Trimming cost V 4 bases and J 4 bases, with 13 bases left between them. This CDR3 comprises 13 residues. The germline V gene encodes CDR1 SQVTM and CDR2 ANQGSEA. The TCR sequence derives from a man between 65 and 85 years old with acute or convalescent COVID-19. Sequenced input: peripheral blood. V usage is TRBV29-1 and J usage is TRBJ1-1, with D unclear. The CDR3: CSVGEGQITEAFF. CDR3 nucleotide sequence: TGCAGCGTTGGAGAGGGCCAGATCACTGAAGCTTTCTTT.